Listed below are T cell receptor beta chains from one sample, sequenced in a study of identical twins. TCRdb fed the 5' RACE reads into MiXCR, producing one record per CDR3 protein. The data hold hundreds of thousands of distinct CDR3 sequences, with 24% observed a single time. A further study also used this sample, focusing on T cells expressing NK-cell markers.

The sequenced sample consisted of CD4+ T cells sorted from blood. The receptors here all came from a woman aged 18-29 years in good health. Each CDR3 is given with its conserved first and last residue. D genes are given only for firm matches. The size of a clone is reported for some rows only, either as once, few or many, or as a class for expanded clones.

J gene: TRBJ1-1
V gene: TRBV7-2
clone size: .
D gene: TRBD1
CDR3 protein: CASSLGPGGEAFF
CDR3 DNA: TGTGCCAGCAGCTTAGGTCCAGGGGGTGAAGCTTTCTTT

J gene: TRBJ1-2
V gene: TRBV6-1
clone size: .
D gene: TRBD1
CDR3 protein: CASQGRLGQPPYGYTF
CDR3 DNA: TGTGCCAGCCAGGGGAGGCTGGGACAGCCACCCTATGGCTACACCTTC

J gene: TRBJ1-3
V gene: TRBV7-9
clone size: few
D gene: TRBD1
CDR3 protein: CASRPDRENTIYF
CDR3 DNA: TGTGCCAGCAGGCCCGACAGGGAAAACACCATATATTTT

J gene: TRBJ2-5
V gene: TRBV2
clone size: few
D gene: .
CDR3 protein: CAIVQGLRRETQYF
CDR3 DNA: TGTGCCATAGTCCAGGGTTTGAGGCGGGAGACCCAGTACTTC

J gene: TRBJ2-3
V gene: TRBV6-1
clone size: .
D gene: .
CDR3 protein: CASSLGSNTQYF
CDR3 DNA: TGTGCCAGCAGCCTCGGCTCAAATACGCAGTATTTT

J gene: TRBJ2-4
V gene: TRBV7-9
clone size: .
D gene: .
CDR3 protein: CASSPRGAGFQNIQYF
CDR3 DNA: TGTGCCAGCAGCCCTAGGGGCGCGGGTTTCCAAAACATTCAGTACTTC

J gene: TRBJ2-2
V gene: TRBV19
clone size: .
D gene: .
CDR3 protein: CASRNRADTGELFF
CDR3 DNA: TGTGCCAGTAGAAACAGGGCCGACACCGGGGAGCTGTTTTTT

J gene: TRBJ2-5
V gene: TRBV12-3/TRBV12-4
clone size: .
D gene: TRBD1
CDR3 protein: CASSLTRGKETQYF
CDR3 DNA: TGTGCCAGCAGTTTAACCAGGGGGAAGGAGACCCAGTACTTC

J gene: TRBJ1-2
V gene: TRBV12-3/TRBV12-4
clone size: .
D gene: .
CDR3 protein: CASSPAGRPNYGYTF
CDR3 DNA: TGTGCCAGCAGCCCTGCGGGACGGCCGAACTATGGCTACACCTTC

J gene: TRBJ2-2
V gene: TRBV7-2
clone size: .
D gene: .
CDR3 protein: CASSLAGSVNTGELFF
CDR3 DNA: TGTGCCAGCAGCTTAGCCGGGTCGGTAAACACCGGGGAGCTGTTTTTT

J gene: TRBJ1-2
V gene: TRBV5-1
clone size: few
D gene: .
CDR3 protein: CASSLEGNGYGYTF
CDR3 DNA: TGCGCCAGCAGCTTGGAAGGGAATGGCTATGGCTACACCTTC

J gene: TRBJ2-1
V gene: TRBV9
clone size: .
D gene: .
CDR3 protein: CASSPDGGDEQFF
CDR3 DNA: TGTGCCAGCAGCCCGGACGGAGGGGATGAGCAGTTCTTC

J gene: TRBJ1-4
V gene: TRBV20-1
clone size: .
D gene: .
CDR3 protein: CSARGVDPREKLFF
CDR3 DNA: TGCAGTGCTAGGGGCGTAGACCCACGAGAAAAACTGTTTTTT

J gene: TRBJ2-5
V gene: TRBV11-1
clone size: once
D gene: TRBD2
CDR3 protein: CASSFAASGQETQYF
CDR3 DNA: TGTGCCAGCAGCTTCGCGGCTAGCGGACAAGAGACCCAGTACTTC

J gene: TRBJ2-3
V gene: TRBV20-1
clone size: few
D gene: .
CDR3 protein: CSASSPWTDTQYF
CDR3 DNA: TGCAGTGCTTCCAGTCCCTGGACAGATACGCAGTATTTT

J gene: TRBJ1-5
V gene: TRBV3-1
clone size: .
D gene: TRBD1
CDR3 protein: CASSLRGLQPQHF
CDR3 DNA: TGTGCCAGCAGCCTCAGGGGGTTACAGCCCCAGCATTTT

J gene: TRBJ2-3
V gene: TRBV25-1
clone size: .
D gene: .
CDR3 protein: CASSEYTGGTDTQYF
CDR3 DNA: TGTGCCAGCAGTGAATATACGGGGGGCACAGATACGCAGTATTTT

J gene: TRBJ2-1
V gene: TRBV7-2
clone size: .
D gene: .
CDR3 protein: CASSPTSWGNEQFF
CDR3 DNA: TGTGCCAGCAGTCCTACTAGTTGGGGAAATGAGCAGTTCTTC

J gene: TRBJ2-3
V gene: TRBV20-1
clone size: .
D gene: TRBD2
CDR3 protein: CSASTGPSGDTQYF
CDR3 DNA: TGCAGTGCTAGTACAGGACCTAGCGGGGATACGCAGTATTTT

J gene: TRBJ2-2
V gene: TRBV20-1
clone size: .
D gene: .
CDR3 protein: CSARRGLPGELFF
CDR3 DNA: TGCAGTGCTAGGCGCGGACTGCCCGGGGAGCTGTTTTTT

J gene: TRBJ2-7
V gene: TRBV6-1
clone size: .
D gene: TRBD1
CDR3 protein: CASSLETGGAYEQYF
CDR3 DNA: TGTGCCAGCAGTCTTGAGACAGGGGGAGCCTACGAGCAGTACTTC

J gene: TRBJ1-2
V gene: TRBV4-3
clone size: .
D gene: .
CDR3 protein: CASSQDPRVYGYTF
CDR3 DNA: TGCGCCAGCAGCCAAGACCCCAGGGTTTATGGCTACACCTTC

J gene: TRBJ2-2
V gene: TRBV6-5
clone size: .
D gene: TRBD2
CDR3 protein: CASRLRPSGAGELFF
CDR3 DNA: TGTGCCAGCAGATTACGGCCTAGCGGGGCCGGGGAGCTGTTTTTT

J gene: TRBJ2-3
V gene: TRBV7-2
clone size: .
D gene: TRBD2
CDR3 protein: CASSLELAGGVTQYF
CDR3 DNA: TGTGCCAGCAGCTTAGAGCTAGCGGGGGGGGTTACGCAGTATTTT

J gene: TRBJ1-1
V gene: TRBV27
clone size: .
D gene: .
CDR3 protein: CASSFGIPLVTEAFF
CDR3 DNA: TGTGCCAGCAGTTTCGGGATTCCTCTAGTCACTGAAGCTTTCTTT

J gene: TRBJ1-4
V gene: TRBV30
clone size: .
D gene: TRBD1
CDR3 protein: CAWSVRGQGNEKLFF
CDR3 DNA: TGTGCCTGGAGTGTACGAGGACAGGGGAATGAAAAACTGTTTTTT

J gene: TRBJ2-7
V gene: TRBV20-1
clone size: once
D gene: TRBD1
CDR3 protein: CSARTGTGLYEQYF
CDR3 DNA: TGCAGTGCTAGAACCGGGACAGGTCTGTACGAGCAGTACTTC

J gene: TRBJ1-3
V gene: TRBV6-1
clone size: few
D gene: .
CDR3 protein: CASSRQPDSGNTIYF
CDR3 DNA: TGTGCCAGCAGTAGGCAGCCTGACTCTGGAAACACCATATATTTT

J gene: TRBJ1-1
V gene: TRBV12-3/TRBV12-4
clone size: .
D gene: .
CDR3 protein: CASSFGLGGAFF
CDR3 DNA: TGTGCCAGCAGTTTTGGACTGGGTGGCGCTTTCTTT

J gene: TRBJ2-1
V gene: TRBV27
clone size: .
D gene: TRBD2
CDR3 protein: CASSLEVREGPRAYNEQFF
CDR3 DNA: TGTGCCAGCAGTTTAGAAGTCCGGGAGGGCCCGAGGGCCTACAATGAGCAGTTCTTC

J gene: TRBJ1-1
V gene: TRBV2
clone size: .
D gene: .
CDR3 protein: CASSKVGSEAFF
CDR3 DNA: TGTGCCAGCAGTAAGGTGGGGAGCGAAGCTTTCTTT

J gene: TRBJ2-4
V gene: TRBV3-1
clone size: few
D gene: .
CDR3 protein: CASSRGLAGSKNIQYF
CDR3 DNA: TGTGCCAGCAGCCGGGGCTTGGCGGGTAGCAAAAACATTCAGTACTTC

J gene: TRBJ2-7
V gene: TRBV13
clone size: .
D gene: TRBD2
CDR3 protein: CASSKRLAGYEQYF
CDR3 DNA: TGTGCCAGCAGCAAACGACTAGCGGGCTACGAGCAGTACTTC

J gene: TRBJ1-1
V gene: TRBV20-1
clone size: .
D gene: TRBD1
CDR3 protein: CSARGRRQGNTEAFF
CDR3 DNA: TGCAGTGCTAGAGGACGGAGACAGGGAAACACTGAAGCTTTCTTT

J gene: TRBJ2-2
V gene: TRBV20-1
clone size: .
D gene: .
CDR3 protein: CSARGDGDGELFF
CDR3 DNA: TGCAGTGCTAGAGGGGACGGCGACGGGGAGCTGTTTTTT

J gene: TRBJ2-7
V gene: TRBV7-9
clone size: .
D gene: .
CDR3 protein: CASRSENSYEQYF
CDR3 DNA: TGTGCCAGCAGGTCGGAAAACTCCTACGAGCAGTACTTC

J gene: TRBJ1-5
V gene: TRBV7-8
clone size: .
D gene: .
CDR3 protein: CASSGGRNQPQHF
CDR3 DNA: TGTGCCAGCAGTGGTGGGCGGAATCAGCCCCAGCATTTT

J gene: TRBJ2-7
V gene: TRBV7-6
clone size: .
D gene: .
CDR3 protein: CASSLVRPTWGGVPYEQYF
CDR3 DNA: TGTGCCAGCAGCTTAGTTCGGCCTACGTGGGGTGGGGTACCCTACGAGCAGTACTTC

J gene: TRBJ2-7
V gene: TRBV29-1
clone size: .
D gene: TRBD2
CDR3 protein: CSVGLGAYEQYF
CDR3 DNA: TGCAGCGTGGGACTAGGGGCCTACGAGCAGTACTTC

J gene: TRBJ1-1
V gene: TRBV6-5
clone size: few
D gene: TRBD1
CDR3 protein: CASSLRRTGANTEAFF
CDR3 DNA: TGTGCCAGCAGTTTAAGGCGGACAGGGGCGAACACTGAAGCTTTCTTT

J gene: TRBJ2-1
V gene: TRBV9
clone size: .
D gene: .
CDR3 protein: CASSVEMTPTNEQFF
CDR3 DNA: TGTGCCAGCAGCGTAGAAATGACTCCTACCAATGAGCAGTTCTTC

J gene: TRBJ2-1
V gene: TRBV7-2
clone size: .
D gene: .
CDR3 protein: CASSTGQGKYNEQFF
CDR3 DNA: TGTGCCAGCAGCACCGGGCAGGGGAAATACAATGAGCAGTTCTTC

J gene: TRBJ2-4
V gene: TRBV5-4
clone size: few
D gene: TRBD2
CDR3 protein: CASSFQGLAGAGAKNIQYF
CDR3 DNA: TGTGCCAGCAGTTTCCAGGGACTAGCGGGAGCAGGGGCCAAAAACATTCAGTACTTC

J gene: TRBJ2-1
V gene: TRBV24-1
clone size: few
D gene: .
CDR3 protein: CATGDPYNEQFF
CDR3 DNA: TGTGCCACAGGGGACCCGTACAATGAGCAGTTCTTC

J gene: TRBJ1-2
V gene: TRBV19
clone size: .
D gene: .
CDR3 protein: CASTPRSQFQVGYTF
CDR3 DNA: TGTGCCAGTACCCCTCGGAGCCAGTTTCAGGTTGGCTACACCTTC

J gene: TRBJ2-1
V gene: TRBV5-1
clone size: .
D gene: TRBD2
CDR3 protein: CASSVGGGTSNNEQFF
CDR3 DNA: TGCGCCAGCAGCGTTGGGGGCGGGACTAGTAACAATGAGCAGTTCTTC

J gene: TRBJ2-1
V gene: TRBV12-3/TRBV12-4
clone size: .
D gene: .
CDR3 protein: CASRRDLPYNEQFF
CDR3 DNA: TGTGCCAGCAGGAGAGACTTACCATACAATGAGCAGTTCTTC

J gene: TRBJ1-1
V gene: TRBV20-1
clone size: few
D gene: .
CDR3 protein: CSASSVLNTEAFF
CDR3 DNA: TGCAGTGCTAGTTCGGTATTGAACACTGAAGCTTTCTTT

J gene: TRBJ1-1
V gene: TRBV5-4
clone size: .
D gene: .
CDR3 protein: CASSLAGRVGDTEAFF
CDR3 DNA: TGTGCCAGCAGCTTGGCGGGGCGGGTCGGGGACACTGAAGCTTTCTTT

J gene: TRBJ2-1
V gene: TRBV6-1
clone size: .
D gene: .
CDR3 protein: CASSFTNNEQFF
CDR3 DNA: TGTGCCAGCAGTTTCACTAACAATGAGCAGTTCTTC

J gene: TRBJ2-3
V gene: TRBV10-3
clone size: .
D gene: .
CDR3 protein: CAISLDRATDTQYF
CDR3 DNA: TGTGCCATCAGCCTCGACAGAGCCACAGATACGCAGTATTTT

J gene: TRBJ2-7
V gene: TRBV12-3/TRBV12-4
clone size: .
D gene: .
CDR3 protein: CASRGWTAHEQYF
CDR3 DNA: TGTGCCAGCAGGGGATGGACAGCTCACGAGCAGTACTTC